The 14 T cell receptor beta chains below come from one sample, sequenced in a study of blood T cells in healthy people across ages (dated by TCRdb to between 2015 and 2017). The library was obtained by 5' RACE. Sequencing relied on an Illumina HiSeq 2500. A second about 7 to 11 cycle PCR used a sample-barcoded 5' primer and a J-beta primer mix. The public sequencing data were trimmed at Q25 with fastp and processed into clonotypes with MiXCR by TCRdb, which kept only in-frame beta chains. When rows share a CDR3 protein, they turn into one entry using the most common DNA and genes. The sample table shows some 760,000 distinct CDR3 sequences, and around 25% are seen once. Of the sample, under 4.5% is held by the ten largest clones. The data were also submitted as part of a second study, on T cells of mothers and their children.

Material for sequencing was blood. The receptors come from a boy between 10 and 17 years old in good health.

In its sample, this clonotype was seen once. The chain joins TRBV12-3 or TRBV12-4 to TRBJ2-5; 8 nucleotides align to TRBD2. V lost 8 bases, J lost 1 base, and 12 bases stayed unmatched. This CDR3 has 16 residues. The chain's CDR3 is CASSPSLAARQETQYF. CDR3 DNA: TGTGCCAGCTCACCATCACTAGCGGCCCGCCAAGAGACCCAGTACTTC.

The rearrangement uses TRBV4-3 and TRBJ2-1, with D perhaps TRBD1 or TRBD2 (6 bases each). Germline CDR1 LGHNA, CDR2 YSLEER. The CDR3 sequence is 15 residues long. V was shortened by 0 bases and J by 6 bases, with 12 bases between the two germline ends. The CDR3 here is CASSQDRGGGNEQFF. The CDR3 DNA sequence: TGCGCCAGCAGCCAAGATCGAGGGGGAGGCAATGAGCAGTTCTTC.

This clonotype was recorded a few times. Germline is not matched at one junction end, which may reflect a read error. The chain joins TRBV7-9 to TRBJ1-2; D call uncertain. This CDR3 has 15 residues. Germline-derived CDR1 and CDR2 are SEHNR and FQNEAQ (reference sequence). CDR3 region: CVSSEPEQANYGYTF. The CDR3 nucleotides read TGTGTCAGCAGTGAACCAGAACAAGCTAACTATGGCTACACCTTC.

The chain has TRBV28 and TRBJ2-7; TRBD1 matches 9 bases. CDR3 size: 13 residues. The junction had 6 bases not matched to a gene; V was cut back by 6 bases and J by 6 bases. Germline V gene lookup returns CDR1 MDHEN and CDR2 SYDVKM. Here the CDR3 reads CASRQDRGSEQYF. In DNA, the CDR3 is TGTGCCAGCAGGCAGGACAGGGGTTCCGAGCAGTACTTC.

In this sample, this clonotype turned up a few times. V usage is TRBV7-2 and J usage is TRBJ2-3; perhaps TRBD2 as D (5 bases). The germline gives CDR1 SGHTA, CDR2 FQGNSA. V lost 6 bases and J 2 bases, leaving 18 bases between the germline ends. The CDR3 runs 16 residues. The CDR3 here is CASSQNMGSPTDTQYF. CDR3 bases: TGTGCCAGCAGTCAAAACATGGGGAGTCCCACAGATACGCAGTATTTT.

V usage is TRBV20-1 and J usage is TRBJ2-3; 12 bases map to TRBD2. Per the germline V gene, CDR1 is DFQATT and CDR2 is SNEGSKA (reference sequence). V dropped 4 bases and J dropped 2; count of bases not matched to a gene: 16. The CDR3 consists of 19 residues. The CDR3 region has the DNA TGCAGTGCTATGGAGACGACTAGCGGGAGACGGGTCCCCACAGATACGCAGTATTTT. Amino acid sequence: CSAMETTSGRRVPTDTQYF.

The chain combines TRBV5-1 with TRBJ1-2; 8 bases agree with TRBD1. Germline CDR1 reads SGHRS; CDR2 reads YFSETQ. J gave up 8 bases and V 0 bases, and 12 bases lay outside the gene matches. The CDR3 consists of 16 residues. The CDR3 reads CASSLDNRGATRGYTF. The DNA of the CDR3 is TGCGCCAGCAGCTTGGACAACAGGGGGGCCACTCGAGGCTACACCTTC.

This clonotype was observed at least ten times. The chain combines TRBV7-6 with TRBJ2-4; 12 nucleotides line up with TRBD1. Losses at the gene ends were 5 bases for V and 3 bases for J; bases not matched to a gene: 11. CDR3 length equals 18 residues. CDR1 and CDR2 (germline): SGHVS, FNYEAQ. DNA for the CDR3: TGTGCCAGCAGCCCCTCGGGACAGGGGGCGAAGGGCAAAAACATTCAGTACTTC. It translates to CASSPSGQGAKGKNIQYF. Looking up the rest from reference TRBV7-6 and TRBJ2-4 gives the full variable domain: GAGVSQSPRYKVTKRGQDVALRCDPISGHVSLYWYRQALGQGPEFLTYFNYEAQQDKSGLPNDRFSAERPEGSISTLTIQRTEQRDSAMYRCASSPSGQGAKGKNIQYFGAGTRLSVL.

For this clonotype: The junction and the germline gene differ at one end; a read error may be behind it. V usage is TRBV20-1 and J usage is TRBJ1-4; no firm D call. The CDR3 runs 14 residues. Germline assignment: CDR1 DFQATT and CDR2 SNEGSKA (reference sequence). The CDR3 is CSASLGQFNQKLFF. The CDR3 bases are TGCAGTGCTAGTCTCGGGCAGTTTAATCAAAAACTGTTTTTT.

This rearrangement joins TRBV20-1 to TRBJ2-7; D gene ambiguous. The germline V and J ends were trimmed by 3 bases and 3 bases, with 6 bases remaining between them. The CDR3 covers 11 residues. CDR1 and CDR2 (germline): DFQATT, SNEGSKA (reference sequence). The DNA for the CDR3 is TGCAGTGCTAGTTTCGTCTACGAGCAGTACTTC. It is translated as CSASFVYEQYF.

The chain recombines TRBV28 with TRBJ2-5; 7 nucleotides line up with TRBD1. Trimming cost V 6 bases and J 5 bases; bases outside gene matches: 12. The CDR3 sequence is 15 residues long. CDR1 MDHEN and CDR2 SYDVKM come from the germline V gene. As DNA, the CDR3 is TGTGCCAGCAGCAATGAACAGGGGAGCTGGGAGACCCAGTACTTC. This gives the protein CASSNEQGSWETQYF.

This clonotype was detected only a few times. The V gene is TRBV7-2, the J gene TRBJ2-5; 11 bases line up with TRBD2. Germline V CDR1 and CDR2: SGHTA, FQGNSA. The CDR3 contains 17 residues. V gave up 3 bases and J gave up 2 bases; unmatched junction bases: 8. Here the CDR3 reads CASSFPGLAVTQETQYF. CDR3 DNA: TGTGCCAGCAGCTTCCCGGGACTAGCGGTGACACAAGAGACCCAGTACTTC.

This chain uses TRBV4-1 with TRBJ2-5; D is perhaps TRBD1 (5 bases). Trimming removed 3 bases from V and 5 bases from J, with 16 bases in between. The CDR3 has 15 residues. Germline lookup yields CDR1 MGHRA and CDR2 YSYEKL. The CDR3, as DNA: TGCGCCAGCAGCCACATCGACTCGCCAGGGGAGACCCAGTACTTC. This sequence encodes CASSHIDSPGETQYF.

This clonotype showed up just a few times. The chain links TRBV7-3 to TRBJ2-1, with 10 bases matching TRBD2. CDR1 is SGHTA and CDR2 is FQGTGA in the germline V gene. Trimming at V came to 6 bases and at J to 4 bases, leaving 6 bases not matched to a gene. The CDR3 length is 15 residues. The CDR3, as DNA: TGTGCCAGCAGTAGAGCGGGAGGGCCTTACAATGAGCAGTTCTTC. It is translated as CASSRAGGPYNEQFF.